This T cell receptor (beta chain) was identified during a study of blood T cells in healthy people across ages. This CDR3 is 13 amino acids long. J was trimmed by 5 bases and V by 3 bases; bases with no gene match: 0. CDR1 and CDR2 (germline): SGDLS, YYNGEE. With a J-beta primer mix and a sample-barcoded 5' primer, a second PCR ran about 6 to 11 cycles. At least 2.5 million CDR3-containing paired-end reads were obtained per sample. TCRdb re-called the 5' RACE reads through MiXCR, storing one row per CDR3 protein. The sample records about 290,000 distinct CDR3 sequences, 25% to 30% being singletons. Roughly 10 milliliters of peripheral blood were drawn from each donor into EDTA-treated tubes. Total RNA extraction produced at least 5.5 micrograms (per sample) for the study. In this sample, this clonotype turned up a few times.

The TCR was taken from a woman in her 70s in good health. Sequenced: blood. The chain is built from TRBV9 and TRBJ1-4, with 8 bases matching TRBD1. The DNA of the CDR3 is TGTGCCAGCAGCGGGACAGGGAATGAAAAACTGTTTTTT. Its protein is CASSGTGNEKLFF.